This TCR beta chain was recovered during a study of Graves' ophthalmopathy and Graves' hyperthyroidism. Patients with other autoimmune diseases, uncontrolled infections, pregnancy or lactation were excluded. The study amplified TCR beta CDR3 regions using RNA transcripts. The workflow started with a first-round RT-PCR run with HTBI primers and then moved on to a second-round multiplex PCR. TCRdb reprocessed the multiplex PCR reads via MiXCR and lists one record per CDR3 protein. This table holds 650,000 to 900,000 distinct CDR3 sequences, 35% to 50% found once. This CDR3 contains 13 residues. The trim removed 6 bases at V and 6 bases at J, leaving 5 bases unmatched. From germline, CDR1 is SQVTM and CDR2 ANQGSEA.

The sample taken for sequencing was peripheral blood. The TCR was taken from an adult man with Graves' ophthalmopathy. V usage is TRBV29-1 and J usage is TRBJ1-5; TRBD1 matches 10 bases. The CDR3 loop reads CSVSRDRGQPQHF. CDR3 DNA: TGCAGCGTGTCCCGGGACAGGGGTCAGCCCCAGCATTTT.